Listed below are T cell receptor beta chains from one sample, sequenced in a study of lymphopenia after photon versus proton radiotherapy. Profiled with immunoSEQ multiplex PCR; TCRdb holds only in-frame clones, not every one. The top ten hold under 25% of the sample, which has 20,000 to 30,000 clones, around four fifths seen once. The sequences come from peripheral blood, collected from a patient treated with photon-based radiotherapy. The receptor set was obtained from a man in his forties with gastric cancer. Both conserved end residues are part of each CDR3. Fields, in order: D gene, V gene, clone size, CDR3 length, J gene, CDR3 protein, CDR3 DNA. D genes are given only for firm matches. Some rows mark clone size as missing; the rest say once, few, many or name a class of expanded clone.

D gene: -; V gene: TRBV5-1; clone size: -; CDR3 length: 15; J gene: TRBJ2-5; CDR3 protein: CASSLVAPGKETQYF; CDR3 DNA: TGCGCCAGCAGCTTGGTTGCTCCGGGGAAAGAGACCCAGTACTTC
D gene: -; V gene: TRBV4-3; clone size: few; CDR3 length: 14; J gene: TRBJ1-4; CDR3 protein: CASSHERANEKLFF; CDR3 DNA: TGCGCCAGCAGCCACGAGAGAGCTAATGAAAAACTGTTTTTT
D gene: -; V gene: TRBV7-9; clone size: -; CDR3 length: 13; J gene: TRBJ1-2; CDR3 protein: CASSLGAGDGYTF; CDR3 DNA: TGTGCCAGCAGCTTAGGTGCGGGGGACGGCTACACCTTC
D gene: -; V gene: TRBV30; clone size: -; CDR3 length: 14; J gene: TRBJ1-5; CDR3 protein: CAWSGKGQGQPQHF; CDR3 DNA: TGTGCCTGGAGTGGAAAGGGGCAAGGGCAGCCCCAGCATTTT
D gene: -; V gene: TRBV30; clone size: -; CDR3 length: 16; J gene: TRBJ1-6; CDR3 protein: CAWSVLSGPRNSPLHF; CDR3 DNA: TGTGCCTGGAGTGTACTTTCAGGGCCTAGGAATTCACCCCTCCACTTT
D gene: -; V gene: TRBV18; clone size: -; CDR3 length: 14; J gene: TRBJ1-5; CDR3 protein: CASSPGGSKQPQHF; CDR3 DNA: TGTGCCAGCTCACCTGGGGGGTCGAAGCAGCCCCAGCATTTT
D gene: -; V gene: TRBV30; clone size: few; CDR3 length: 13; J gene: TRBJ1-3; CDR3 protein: CAWSETPGNTIYF; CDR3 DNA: TGTGCCTGGAGTGAAACACCTGGAAACACCATATATTTT
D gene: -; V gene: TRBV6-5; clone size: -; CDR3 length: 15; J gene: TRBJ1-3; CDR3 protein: CASRPSGTSGNTIYF; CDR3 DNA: TGTGCCAGCAGGCCCTCCGGGACCTCTGGAAACACCATATATTTT
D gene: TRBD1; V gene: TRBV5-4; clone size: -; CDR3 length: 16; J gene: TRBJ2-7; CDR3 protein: CASSLAGQGGTYEQYF; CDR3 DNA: TGTGCCAGCAGCTTGGCTGGACAGGGGGGGACCTACGAGCAGTACTTC
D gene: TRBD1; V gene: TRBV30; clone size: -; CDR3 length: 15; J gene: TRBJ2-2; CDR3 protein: CAWRFRDRLSGELFF; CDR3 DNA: TGTGCCTGGAGATTCCGGGACAGACTATCCGGGGAGCTGTTTTTT
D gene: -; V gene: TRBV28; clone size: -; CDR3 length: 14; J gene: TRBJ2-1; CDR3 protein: CASSLPKGRNEQFF; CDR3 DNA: TGTGCCAGCAGTCTCCCCAAGGGGCGGAATGAGCAGTTCTTC
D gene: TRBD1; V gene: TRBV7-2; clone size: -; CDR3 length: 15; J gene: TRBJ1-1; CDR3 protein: CASSWTGTENTEAFF; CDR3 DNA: TGTGCCAGCAGCTGGACAGGGACCGAGAACACTGAAGCTTTCTTT
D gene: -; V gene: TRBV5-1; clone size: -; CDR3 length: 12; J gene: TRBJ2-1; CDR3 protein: CASSLGGYEQFF; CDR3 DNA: TGCGCCAGCAGCTTGGGAGGCTATGAGCAGTTCTTC
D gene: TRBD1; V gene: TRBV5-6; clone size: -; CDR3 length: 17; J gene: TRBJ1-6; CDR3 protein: CASSLGGRGPVDSPLHF; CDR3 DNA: TGTGCCAGCAGCTTGGGTGGCAGGGGGCCTGTGGATTCACCCCTCCACTTT
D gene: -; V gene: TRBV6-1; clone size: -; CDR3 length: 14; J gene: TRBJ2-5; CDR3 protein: CASSGGPGWETQYF; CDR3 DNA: TGTGCCAGCAGTGGCGGTCCGGGGTGGGAGACCCAGTACTTC
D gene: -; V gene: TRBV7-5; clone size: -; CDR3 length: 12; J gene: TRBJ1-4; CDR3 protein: CASMAGNEKLFF; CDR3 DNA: TGTGCCAGCATGGCGGGGAATGAAAAACTGTTTTTT
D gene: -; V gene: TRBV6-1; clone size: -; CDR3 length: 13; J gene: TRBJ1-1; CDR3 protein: CASTLQVSTEAFF; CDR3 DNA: TGTGCCAGCACCCTACAGGTGAGCACTGAAGCTTTCTTT
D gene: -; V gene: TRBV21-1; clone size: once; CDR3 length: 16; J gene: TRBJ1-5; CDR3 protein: CASSRDRPHSNQPQHF; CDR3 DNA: TGTGCCAGCAGCCGGGACAGGCCTCATAGCAATCAGCCCCAGCATTTT
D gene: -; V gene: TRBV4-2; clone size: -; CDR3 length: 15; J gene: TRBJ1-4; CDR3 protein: CASSPWSGQEEKLFF; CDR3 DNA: TGTGCCAGCAGCCCATGGAGTGGGCAAGAGGAAAAACTGTTTTTT
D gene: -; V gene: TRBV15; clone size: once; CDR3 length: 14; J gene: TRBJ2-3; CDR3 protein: CATSRQLSTDTQYF; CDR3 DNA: TGTGCCACCAGCAGACAATTGAGCACAGATACGCAGTATTTT
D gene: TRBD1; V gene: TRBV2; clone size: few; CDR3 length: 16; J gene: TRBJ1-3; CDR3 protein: CASSEGQGNSGNTIYF; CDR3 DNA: TGTGCCAGCAGTGAAGGACAGGGAAACTCTGGAAACACCATATATTTT
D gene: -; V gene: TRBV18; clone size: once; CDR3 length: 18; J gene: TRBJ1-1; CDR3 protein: CASSPNQINWGGDTEAFF; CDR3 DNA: TGTGCCAGCTCACCGAACCAGATAAACTGGGGGGGGGACACTGAAGCTTTCTTT
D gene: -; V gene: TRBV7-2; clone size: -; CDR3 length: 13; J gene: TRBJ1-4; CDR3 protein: CASSSQGIGKLFF; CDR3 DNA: TGTGCCAGCAGCTCACAGGGAATAGGAAAACTGTTTTTT
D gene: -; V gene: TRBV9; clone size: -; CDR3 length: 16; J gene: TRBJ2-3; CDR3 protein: CASSAPGRGYTDTQYF; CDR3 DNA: TGTGCCAGCAGCGCGCCGGGCCGAGGTTACACAGATACGCAGTATTTT
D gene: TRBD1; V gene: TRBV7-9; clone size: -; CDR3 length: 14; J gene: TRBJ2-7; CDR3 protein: CASSLGTGSYGQYF; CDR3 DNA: TGTGCCAGCAGCTTAGGGACAGGATCCTACGGGCAGTACTTC
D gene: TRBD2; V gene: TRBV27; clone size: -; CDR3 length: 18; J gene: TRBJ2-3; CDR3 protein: CASSPLLLAGGGADTQYF; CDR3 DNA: TGTGCCAGCAGTCCACTCCTTCTAGCGGGGGGCGGCGCAGATACGCAGTATTTT
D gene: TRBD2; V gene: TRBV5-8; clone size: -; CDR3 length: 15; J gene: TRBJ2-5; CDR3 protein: CASSLGLAGVETQYF; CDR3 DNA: TGTGCCAGCAGCTTGGGACTAGCGGGGGTAGAGACCCAGTACTTC
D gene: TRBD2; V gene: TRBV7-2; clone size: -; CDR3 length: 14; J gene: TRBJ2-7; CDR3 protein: CASSQRGGPFEQYF; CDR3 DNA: TGTGCCAGCAGCCAGCGGGGGGGCCCTTTCGAGCAGTACTTC
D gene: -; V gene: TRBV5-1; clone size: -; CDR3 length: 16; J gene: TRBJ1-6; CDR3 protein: CASSSTQGSYNSPLHF; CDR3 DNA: TGCGCCAGCAGCTCCACACAGGGTTCCTATAATTCACCCCTCCACTTT
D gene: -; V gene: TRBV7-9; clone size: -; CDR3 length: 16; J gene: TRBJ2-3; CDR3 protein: CASSPEGGLVTDTQYF; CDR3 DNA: TGTGCCAGCAGCCCAGAAGGGGGGTTGGTCACAGATACGCAGTATTTT
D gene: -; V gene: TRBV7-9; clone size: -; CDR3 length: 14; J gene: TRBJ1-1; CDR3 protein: CASSPGLLNTEAFF; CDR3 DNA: TGTGCCAGCAGCCCGGGACTGCTGAACACTGAAGCTTTCTTT
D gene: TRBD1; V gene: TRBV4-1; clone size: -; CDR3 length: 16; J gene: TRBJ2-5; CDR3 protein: CASSQAQGAGGETQYF; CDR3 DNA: TGCGCCAGCAGCCAGGCCCAGGGGGCCGGGGGAGAGACCCAGTACTTC
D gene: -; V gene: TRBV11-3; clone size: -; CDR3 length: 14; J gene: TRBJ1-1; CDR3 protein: CASSSQGDLTEAFF; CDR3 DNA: TGTGCCAGCAGCTCTCAGGGAGATCTCACTGAAGCTTTCTTT
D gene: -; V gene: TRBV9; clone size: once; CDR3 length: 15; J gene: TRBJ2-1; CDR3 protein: CASSLSGTPGNEQFF; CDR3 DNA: TGTGCCAGCAGCCTATCCGGGACCCCAGGGAATGAGCAGTTCTTC
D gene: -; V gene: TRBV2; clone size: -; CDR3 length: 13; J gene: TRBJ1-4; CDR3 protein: CASSDRRGEKLFF; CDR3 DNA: TGTGCCAGCAGTGACAGGCGGGGGGAAAAACTGTTTTTT
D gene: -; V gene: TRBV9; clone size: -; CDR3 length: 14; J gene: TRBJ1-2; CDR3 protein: CASSVGGPSYGYTF; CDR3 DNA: TGTGCCAGCAGCGTAGGGGGGCCTTCCTATGGCTACACCTTC
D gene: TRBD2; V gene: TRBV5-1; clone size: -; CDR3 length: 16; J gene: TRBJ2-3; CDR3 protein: CASSMTSGSSTDTQYF; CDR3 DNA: TGCGCCAGCAGCATGACTAGCGGGAGTAGCACAGATACGCAGTATTTT
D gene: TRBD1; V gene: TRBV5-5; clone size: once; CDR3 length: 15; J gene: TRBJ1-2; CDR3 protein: CASSLSGQGPYGYTF; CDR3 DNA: TGTGCCAGCAGCTTATCCGGACAGGGCCCCTATGGCTACACCTTC
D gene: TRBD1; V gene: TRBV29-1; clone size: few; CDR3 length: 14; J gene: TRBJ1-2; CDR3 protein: CSVEDSDRDYGYTF; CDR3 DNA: TGCAGCGTTGAAGATAGCGACAGGGACTATGGCTACACCTTC
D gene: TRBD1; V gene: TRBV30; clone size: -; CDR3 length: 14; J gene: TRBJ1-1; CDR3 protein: CAWRGGTGGGEAFF; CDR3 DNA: TGTGCCTGGAGAGGGGGGACAGGGGGCGGTGAAGCTTTCTTT
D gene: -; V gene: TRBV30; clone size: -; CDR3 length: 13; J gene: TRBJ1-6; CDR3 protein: CAWLGAGNSPLHF; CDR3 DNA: TGTGCCTGGCTGGGGGCCGGTAATTCACCCCTCCACTTT
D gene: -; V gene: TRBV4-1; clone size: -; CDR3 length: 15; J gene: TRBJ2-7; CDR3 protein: CASSLRTGGNYEQYF; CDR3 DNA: TGCGCCAGCAGTCTTAGGACAGGCGGGAACTACGAGCAGTACTTC
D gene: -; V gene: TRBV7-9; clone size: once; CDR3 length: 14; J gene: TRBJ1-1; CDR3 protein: CASSLSLSNTEAFF; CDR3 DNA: TGTGCCAGCAGCTTATCGCTTTCGAACACTGAAGCTTTCTTT
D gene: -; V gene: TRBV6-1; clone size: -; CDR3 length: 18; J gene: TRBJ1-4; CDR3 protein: CASSEGRRGGIPNEKLFF; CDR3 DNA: TGTGCCAGCAGTGAAGGAAGAAGGGGGGGTATCCCTAATGAAAAACTGTTTTTT
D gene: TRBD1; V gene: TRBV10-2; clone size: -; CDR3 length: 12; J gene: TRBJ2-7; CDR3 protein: CASSGQGYEQYF; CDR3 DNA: TGCGCCAGCAGTGGACAGGGGTACGAGCAGTACTTC
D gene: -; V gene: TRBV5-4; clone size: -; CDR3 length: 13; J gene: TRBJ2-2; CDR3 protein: CASSPDTTGELFF; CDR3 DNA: TGTGCCAGCAGCCCTGACACTACCGGGGAGCTGTTTTTT
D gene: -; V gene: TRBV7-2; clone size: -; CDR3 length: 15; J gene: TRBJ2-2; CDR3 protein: CASSLFWRNTGELFF; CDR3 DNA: TGTGCCAGCAGCTTATTTTGGCGGAACACCGGGGAGCTGTTTTTT
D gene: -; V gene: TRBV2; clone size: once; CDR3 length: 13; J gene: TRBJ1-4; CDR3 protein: CASSDVVNEKLFF; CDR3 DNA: TGTGCCAGCAGTGATGTGGTTAATGAAAAACTGTTTTTT
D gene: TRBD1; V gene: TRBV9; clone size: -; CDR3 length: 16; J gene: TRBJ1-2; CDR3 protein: CASSAGQGALNYGYTF; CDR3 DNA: TGTGCCAGCAGCGCAGGACAGGGGGCCCTAAACTATGGCTACACCTTC